The entry that follows covers one T cell receptor beta chain sequence. Method: immunoSEQ multiplex PCR; TCRdb's copy keeps in-frame clones and lacks some. The sample includes 50,000 to 70,000 clones, around 82% seen only once; the top ten take about 9.1%. This record belongs to a study of blood T cell repertoires in COVID-19. CDR3 length equals 13 residues. V lost 3 bases to trimming and J lost 5 bases, with 8 bases between them. From germline, CDR1 is SGHTA and CDR2 FQGNSA. Sequences were obtained from peripheral blood. The V and J genes are TRBV7-2 and TRBJ1-5; D not certain. The TCR sequence derives from a man older than 75 with COVID-19, enrolled during active disease. In DNA form, the CDR3 reads TGTGCCAGCAGCTTTGACGCGGATCAGCCCCAGCATTTT. Translated, it gives CASSFDADQPQHF.